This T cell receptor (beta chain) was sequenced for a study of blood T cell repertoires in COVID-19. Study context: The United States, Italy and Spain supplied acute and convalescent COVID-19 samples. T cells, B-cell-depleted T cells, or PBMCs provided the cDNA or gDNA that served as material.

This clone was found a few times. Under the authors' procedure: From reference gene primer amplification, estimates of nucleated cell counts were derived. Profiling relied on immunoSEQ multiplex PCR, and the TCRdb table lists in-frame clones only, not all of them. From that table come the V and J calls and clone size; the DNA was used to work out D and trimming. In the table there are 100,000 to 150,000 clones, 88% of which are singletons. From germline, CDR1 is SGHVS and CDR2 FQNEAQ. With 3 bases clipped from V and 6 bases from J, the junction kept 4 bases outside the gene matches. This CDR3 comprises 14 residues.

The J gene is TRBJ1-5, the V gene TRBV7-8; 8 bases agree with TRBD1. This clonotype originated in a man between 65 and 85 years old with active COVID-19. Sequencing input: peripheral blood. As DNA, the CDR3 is TGTGCCAGCAGCTTCGACAGGGGCGGTCAGCCCCAGCATTTT. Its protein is CASSFDRGGQPQHF.